The 22 T cell receptor beta chains below were found in one sample sequenced in a study of CD39 and CD103 CD8 tumor-infiltrating T cells. Profiled with immunoSEQ multiplex PCR; TCRdb holds only in-frame clones, not every one. This table has more than 1,500 clones, 73% appearing once. What was sequenced was CD39- CD103- CD8+ T cells sorted from the tumor. Subset defined: CD103-CD39- double-negative CD45RA- CD8 T cells. These receptors were taken from a human donor with head and neck squamous cell carcinoma.

The chain joins TRBV7-9 to TRBJ2-3; no firm D call. The CDR3 consists of 16 residues. Trimming left V 5 bases short and J 7 bases short, with 22 bases between. The germline CDR1 and CDR2 sequences are SEHNR and FQNEAQ (reference sequence). In DNA form, the CDR3 reads TGTGCCAGCAGCCTAGAATTCGGAGCAAGACCATATACGCAGTATTTT. Amino acids: CASSLEFGARPYTQYF. The full variable domain, completed using reference TRBV7-9 and TRBJ2-3, is DTGVSQNPRHKITKRGQNVTFRCDPISEHNRLYWYRQTLGQGPEFLTYFQNEAQLEKSRLLSDRFSAERPKGSFSTLEIQRTEQGDSAMYLCASSLEFGARPYTQYFGPGTRLTVL.

The CDR3 DNA sequence: TGTGCCAGCAGCTTAACCCTCTCTAGCGGGAGGCACGAGCAGTACTTC. Residues: CASSLTLSSGRHEQYF. V usage is TRBV7-6 and J usage is TRBJ2-7, with TRBD2 matching 11 bases. This CDR3 comprises 16 residues. Germline V gene data show CDR1 as SGHVS and CDR2 as FNYEAQ. The V segment lost 2 bases and the J segment 5 bases; nucleotides outside the gene matches: 8.

The chain uses TRBV7-4 and TRBJ1-2; D not certain. The germline V and J ends were trimmed by 1 base and 7 bases, with 10 bases remaining between them. Germline V gene lookup returns CDR1 SGHVT and CDR2 SQSDAQ. CDR3 length: 13 residues. This CDR3 is CASSLGLMGGYTF. The DNA of the CDR3 is TGTGCCAGCAGCTTAGGCCTGATGGGTGGCTACACCTTC.

The chain joins TRBV11-2 to TRBJ2-2; 11 positions agree with TRBD1. CDR1 and CDR2 (germline): SGHAT, FQNNGV. The length of the CDR3 is 16 residues. The V and J ends lost 5 bases and 6 bases, in that order; junction bases with no gene match: 8. The DNA for the CDR3 is TGTGCCAGCAGCCCAAGGACAGGGGGCTTGGCCGGGGAGCTGTTTTTT. It encodes CASSPRTGGLAGELFF.

V and J are TRBV7-8 and TRBJ2-3; 11 bases align to TRBD2. Looked up from germline, CDR1 is SGHVS and CDR2 is FQNEAQ. The CDR3 has 16 amino acids. Trimming at V came to 1 base and at J to 6 bases, leaving 6 bases not matched to a gene. CDR3 loop: CASSLVGSGRGDTQYF. The CDR3, as DNA: TGTGCCAGCAGCTTAGTCGGTAGCGGGAGGGGGGATACGCAGTATTTT.

The chain has TRBV19 and TRBJ2-3, with 9 nucleotides matching TRBD2. V lost 7 bases and J lost 6; bases outside the gene matches: 17. Germline V gene data show CDR1 as LNHDA and CDR2 as SQIVND (reference sequence). The CDR3 has 17 residues. The CDR3, as DNA: TGTGCCAGTAAAGGCGGGGGGGGCATAAGATTATCGGATACGCAGTATTTT. Translation: CASKGGGGIRLSDTQYF.

The chain uses TRBV9 and TRBJ1-1; no definite D call. Trimming pared 0 bases from V and 0 bases from J, leaving 6 bases between. The length of the CDR3 is 14 residues. Germline V gene lookup returns CDR1 SGDLS and CDR2 YYNGEE. Here the CDR3 DNA reads TGTGCCAGCAGCGTAGCCGGGATGAACACTGAAGCTTTCTTT. This sequence encodes CASSVAGMNTEAFF.

V and J are TRBV25-1 and TRBJ1-1; D is ambiguous. The CDR3 totals 14 residues. Between the trimmed V and J ends, which lost 3 bases and 1 base, there was a span of 9 bases. CDR1 and CDR2 from the germline V gene are MGHDK and SYGVNS. Here the CDR3 DNA reads TGTGCCAGCAGTGAGCAGATAGCGAACACTGAAGCTTTCTTT. This encodes CASSEQIANTEAFF.

The rearrangement joins TRBV18 to TRBJ2-5, with D tentatively TRBD2 (5 bases). The CDR3 extends over 15 amino acids. Trimming removed 0 bases from V and 4 bases from J, with 12 bases in between. Germline CDR1 reads KGHSH; CDR2 reads LQKENI. In DNA form, the CDR3 reads TGTGCCAGCTCACCACCTTACAGCGGCGTAGAGACCCAGTACTTC. It specifies CASSPPYSGVETQYF.

CDR3 loop: CASSLFRTGTDEQYF. In nucleotides, the CDR3 is TGTGCCAGCAGCTTATTCCGGACAGGTACGGACGAGCAGTACTTC. The chain couples TRBV11-2 to TRBJ2-7; TRBD1 matches 7 bases. Looked up from germline, CDR1 is SGHAT and CDR2 is FQNNGV. The CDR3 sequence is 15 residues long. V gave up 2 bases and J gave up 5 bases; unmatched junction bases: 9.

This clone was recorded only once. J is TRBJ2-1 and V is TRBV9, with 7 bases identical to TRBD2. Germline assignment: CDR1 SGDLS and CDR2 YYNGEE. Unmatched junction bases numbered 5, after V lost 4 bases and J lost 7 bases. The CDR3 loop spans 13 amino acids. Written as DNA, the CDR3 is TGTGCCAGCAGCATCGGACTAGGGAATGAGCAGTTCTTC. As protein: CASSIGLGNEQFF.

This chain uses TRBV28 with TRBJ2-7; D is unresolved. Looked up from germline, CDR1 is MDHEN and CDR2 is SYDVKM. The CDR3 runs 16 residues. Trimming took off 6 bases at V and 1 base at J, with 19 bases between the two ends. CDR3 sequence: CASSPAKDEASYEQYF. The CDR3 DNA reads TGTGCCAGCAGCCCTGCTAAGGACGAGGCTTCCTACGAGCAGTACTTC. The full variable domain, in which reference TRBV28 and TRBJ2-7 provide the parts outside the CDR3, is DVKVTQSSRYLVKRTGEKVFLECVQDMDHENMFWYRQDPGLGLRLIYFSYDVKMKEKGDIPEGYSVSREKKERFSLILESASTNQTSMYLCASSPAKDEASYEQYFGPGTRLTVT.

The chain uses TRBV5-4 and TRBJ2-7, with D perhaps TRBD1 or TRBD2 (5 bases each). The V gene lost 4 bases and the J gene lost 2 bases, with 19 bases spanning the gap. Per germline, CDR1 SGHNT and CDR2 YYREEE (reference sequence). The CDR3 runs 16 residues. The DNA of the CDR3 is TGTGCCAGCAGCACATCCGGGACGGACTTCCCCTACGAGCAGTACTTC. This translates into CASSTSGTDFPYEQYF.

The chain is built from TRBV27 and TRBJ2-1, with D perhaps TRBD1 or TRBD2 (6 bases each). The CDR3 totals 14 residues. Trimming removed 6 bases from V and 3 bases from J, with 12 bases in between. Germline assignment: CDR1 MNHEY and CDR2 SMNVEV (reference sequence). Here the CDR3 reads CASRTRGVYNEQFF. The CDR3 DNA reads as TGTGCCAGCAGGACAAGGGGGGTCTACAATGAGCAGTTCTTC.

The chain has TRBV11-3 and TRBJ2-1; D remains ambiguous. The V end was cut by 0 bases, the J end by 6 bases, with 6 bases between. The CDR3 is made up of 13 amino acids. Germline V gene lookup returns CDR1 SGHNT and CDR2 YENEEA. The CDR3 reads CASSLDPGNEQFF. The DNA for the CDR3 is TGTGCCAGCAGCTTAGATCCCGGCAATGAGCAGTTCTTC.

This clone was observed a single time. This chain uses TRBV7-9 with TRBJ1-1; 8 positions agree with TRBD1. CDR3 length: 17 residues. Germline V gene sequence: CDR1 SEHNR, CDR2 FQNEAQ (reference sequence). J gave up 1 base and V 5 bases, and 12 bases lay outside the gene matches. The DNA of the CDR3 is TGTGCCAGCAGCCCAATCAGGGGGCGTCTTACGAACACTGAAGCTTTCTTT. Translated, it gives CASSPIRGRLTNTEAFF.

The rearrangement joins TRBV30 to TRBJ2-7; the D gene is possibly TRBD2 (6 bases). This CDR3 contains 11 residues. The germline gives CDR1 GTSNPN, CDR2 SVGIG (reference sequence). The V end lost 6 bases, the J end lost 6 bases, and 12 bases lay between the germline ends. The CDR3 DNA is TGTGCCTGTGGGCGGGGAGTCGAGCAGTACTTC. Amino acids: CACGRGVEQYF.

This chain uses TRBV29-1 with TRBJ2-1, with D possibly matching TRBD1 (5 bases). The CDR3 sequence is 11 residues long. Germline CDR1 is SQVTM and CDR2 is ANQGSEA. The ends were cut back, 8 bases at V and 7 bases at J, with 12 bases in the middle. The CDR3 nucleotides read TGCAGCCAACTAAAGGGGAATGAGCAGTTCTTC. It encodes CSQLKGNEQFF.

The chain recombines TRBV27 with TRBJ1-4; TRBD1 is a possible D gene (5 bases). Germline CDR1 MNHEY, CDR2 SMNVEV (reference sequence). V lost 4 bases and J lost 1, with 16 bases in between. The CDR3 length is 17 residues. The CDR3 sequence is CASSSYGRGGTNEKLFF. As DNA, the CDR3 is TGTGCCAGCAGTTCCTACGGGCGTGGGGGAACTAATGAAAAACTGTTTTTT.

The chain employs TRBV7-6 and TRBJ2-3, with 10 bases identical to TRBD1. The germline CDR1 and CDR2 sequences are SGHVS and FNYEAQ. The CDR3 is 15 residues long. The ends lost 0 bases at V and 3 bases at J; junction bases unmatched: 0. The CDR3 sequence: CASSLAGQGTDTQYF. DNA for the CDR3: TGTGCCAGCAGCTTAGCGGGACAGGGGACAGATACGCAGTATTTT.

This clone was recorded only once. V gene TRBV7-9 combines with J gene TRBJ2-7; 11 bases align to TRBD1. The CDR3 is 15 residues long. The V gene's germline CDR1 is SEHNR and CDR2 FQNEAQ (reference sequence). Trimming at V came to 4 bases and at J to 5 bases, leaving 7 bases not matched to a gene. The CDR3 bases are TGTGCCAGCAGCTACCGGGACAGGGGGGTCCACGAGCAGTACTTC. Its protein is CASSYRDRGVHEQYF.

This clone was seen a few times. The chain couples TRBV28 to TRBJ1-2; D unresolved. This CDR3 has 15 amino acids. The germline V gene encodes CDR1 MDHEN and CDR2 SYDVKM. Trimming stripped 1 base from V and 6 bases from J, with 15 bases between. CDR3 sequence reads: CASSLYGLLEDGYTF. DNA for the CDR3: TGTGCCAGCAGTTTATATGGGTTACTAGAGGATGGCTACACCTTC.